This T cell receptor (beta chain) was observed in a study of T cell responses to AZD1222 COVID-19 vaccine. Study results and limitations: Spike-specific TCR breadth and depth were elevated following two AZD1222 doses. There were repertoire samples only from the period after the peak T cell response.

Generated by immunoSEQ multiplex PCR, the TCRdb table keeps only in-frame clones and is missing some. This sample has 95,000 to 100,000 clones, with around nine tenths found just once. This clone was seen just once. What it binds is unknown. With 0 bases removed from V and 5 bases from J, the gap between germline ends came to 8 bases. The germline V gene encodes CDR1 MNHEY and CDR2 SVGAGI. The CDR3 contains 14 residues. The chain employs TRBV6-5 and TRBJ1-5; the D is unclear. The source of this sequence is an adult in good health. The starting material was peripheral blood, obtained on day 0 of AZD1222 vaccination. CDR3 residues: CASSYSGNDQPQHF. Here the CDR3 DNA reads TGTGCCAGCAGTTACTCGGGGAACGATCAGCCCCAGCATTTT.